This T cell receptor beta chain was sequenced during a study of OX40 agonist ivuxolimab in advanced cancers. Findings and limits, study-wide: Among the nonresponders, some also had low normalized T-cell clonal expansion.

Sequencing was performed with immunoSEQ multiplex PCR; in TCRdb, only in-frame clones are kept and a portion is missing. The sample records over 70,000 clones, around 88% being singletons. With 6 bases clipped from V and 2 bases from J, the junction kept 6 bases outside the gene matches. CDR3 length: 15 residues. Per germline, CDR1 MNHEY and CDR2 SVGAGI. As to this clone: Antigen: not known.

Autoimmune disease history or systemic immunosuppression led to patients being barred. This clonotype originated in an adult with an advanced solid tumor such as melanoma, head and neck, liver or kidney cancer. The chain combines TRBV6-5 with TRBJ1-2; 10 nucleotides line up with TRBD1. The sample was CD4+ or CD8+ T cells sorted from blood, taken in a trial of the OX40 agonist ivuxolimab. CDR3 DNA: TGTGCCAGCAGACCGCCGGGACAGGGGAACTATGGCTACACCTTC. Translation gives CASRPPGQGNYGYTF.